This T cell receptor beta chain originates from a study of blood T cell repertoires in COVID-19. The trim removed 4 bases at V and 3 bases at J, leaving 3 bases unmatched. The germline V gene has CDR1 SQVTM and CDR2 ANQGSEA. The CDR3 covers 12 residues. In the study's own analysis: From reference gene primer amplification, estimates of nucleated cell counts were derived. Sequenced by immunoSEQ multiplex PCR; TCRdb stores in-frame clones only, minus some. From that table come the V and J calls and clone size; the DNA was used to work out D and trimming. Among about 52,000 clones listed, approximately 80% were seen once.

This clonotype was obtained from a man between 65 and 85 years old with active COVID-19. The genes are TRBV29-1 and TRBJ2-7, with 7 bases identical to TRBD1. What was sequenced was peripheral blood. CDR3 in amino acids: CSVAQGHYEQYF. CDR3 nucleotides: TGCAGCGTTGCACAGGGGCACTACGAGCAGTACTTC.